These 13 T cell receptor beta chains came from one sample sequenced in a study of T cell responses to AZD1222 COVID-19 vaccine. The protocol was immunoSEQ multiplex PCR, while the TCRdb copy is restricted to in-frame clones and leaves out a portion. This repertoire shows around 94,000 clones, roughly 89% found once; its top ten account for less than 4%. The specimen was peripheral blood, collected on day 0 of AZD1222 vaccination. The source of these receptors is an adult in good health.

The V gene is TRBV2, the J gene TRBJ1-3; D ambiguous. The V end was cut by 6 bases, the J end by 0 bases, with 3 bases between. The CDR3 sequence is 12 residues long. The germline V gene encodes CDR1 SNHLY and CDR2 FYNNEI. The CDR3 DNA reads as TGTGCCAGCAGAAACTCTGGAAACACCATATATTTT. This translates into CASRNSGNTIYF.

The genes are TRBV5-1 and TRBJ2-2; 8 bases are a match to TRBD1. Germline-derived CDR1 and CDR2 are SGHRS and YFSETQ. CDR3 length equals 16 residues. The V segment lost 0 bases and the J segment 6 bases; nucleotides outside the gene matches: 7. The CDR3: CASSLAMDRVAGELFF. The CDR3 DNA sequence: TGCGCCAGCAGCTTGGCCATGGACAGGGTGGCCGGGGAGCTGTTTTTT.

The chain has TRBV19 and TRBJ2-1, with D hard to call. V lost 5 bases and J lost 7, with 9 bases in between. The CDR3 totals 12 residues. Germline V CDR1 and CDR2: LNHDA, SQIVND (reference sequence). In DNA form, the CDR3 reads TGTGCCAGTAGTGAAGCCGAGAATGAGCAGTTCTTC. It translates to CASSEAENEQFF.

V gene TRBV5-5 combines with J gene TRBJ2-7; possibly TRBD1 for D (5 bases). This CDR3 is 13 amino acids long. Germline assignment: CDR1 SGHKS and CDR2 YYEKEE (reference sequence). V lost 1 base and J 2 bases, leaving 7 bases between the germline ends. This chain's CDR3 is CASSLRQPYEQYF. In DNA, the CDR3 is TGTGCCAGCAGCTTGCGACAGCCCTACGAGCAGTACTTC.

This clone was seen a few times. For the CDR3, the DNA is TGTGCCATCAGTGGACAGAATAATTCACCCCTCCACTTT. Translating gives CAISGQNNSPLHF. The chain has TRBV10-3 and TRBJ1-6; possible D gene TRBD1, 5 bases. Germline-derived CDR1 and CDR2 are ENHRY and SYGVKD. CDR3 length: 13 amino acids. With 4 bases removed from V and 5 bases from J, the gap between germline ends came to 6 bases.

V and J are TRBV5-1 and TRBJ1-3, with D maybe TRBD1 (5 bases). From germline, CDR1 is SGHRS and CDR2 YFSETQ. There are 15 residues in the CDR3. V lost 4 bases, J lost 9 bases, and 20 bases lay in between. Here the CDR3 DNA reads TGCGCCAGCAGCCCGGGACTCATCCGGGAAGGCACCATATATTTT. It is translated as CASSPGLIREGTIYF.

The chain joins TRBV12-5 to TRBJ1-2; maybe TRBD1 (6 bases). CDR1 is LGHNT, CDR2 FRNRAP, per germline. The CDR3 totals 17 residues. V was clipped by 1 base and J by 4 bases, with 19 bases between them. The CDR3 reads CASGLADGRGRGYGYTF. The CDR3 DNA reads as TGTGCTAGTGGTTTGGCCGACGGTCGGGGGCGGGGCTATGGCTACACCTTC.

The chain carries TRBV7-9 and TRBJ1-6; no reliable D call. The ends were cut back, 0 bases at V and 10 bases at J, with 13 bases in the middle. There are 15 residues in the CDR3. The germline V gene has CDR1 SEHNR and CDR2 FQNEAQ (reference sequence). DNA of the CDR3: TGTGCCAGCAGCTTAGCGGACCCCGGCCGATCACCCCTCCACTTT. It specifies CASSLADPGRSPLHF.

The chain joins TRBV27 to TRBJ2-2, with D perhaps assigned TRBD1 or TRBD2 (5 bases each). Trimming stripped 1 base from V and 4 bases from J, with 10 bases between. CDR3 length: 15 residues. The germline V gene encodes CDR1 MNHEY and CDR2 SMNVEV (reference sequence). This CDR3 reads CASSLYGGGTGELFF. The DNA for the CDR3 is TGTGCCAGCAGTTTATATGGGGGTGGCACCGGGGAGCTGTTTTTT.

The chain has TRBV9 and TRBJ1-2; the D is unclear. The CDR3 runs to 17 residues. The germline CDR1 and CDR2 sequences are SGDLS and YYNGEE. The ends were cut back, 6 bases at V and 4 bases at J, with 25 bases in the middle. CDR3 sequence reads: CASTPGPLNIMGYGYTF. Written as DNA, the CDR3 is TGTGCCAGCACGCCCGGTCCCTTAAATATAATGGGCTATGGCTACACCTTC.

The gene calls are TRBV9 and TRBJ2-2, with TRBD1 identical over 8 bases. CDR3 size: 16 residues. Trimming removed 0 bases from V and 3 bases from J; junction bases left unmatched: 4. Germline V gives CDR1 SGDLS, CDR2 YYNGEE. CDR3 sequence reads: CASSVVTGEDTGELFF. In DNA form, the CDR3 reads TGTGCCAGCAGCGTAGTGACAGGGGAGGACACCGGGGAGCTGTTTTTT.

The chain is built from TRBV4-3 and TRBJ1-2; 8 bases map to TRBD1. V lost 0 bases to trimming and J lost 8 bases; unmatched junction nucleotides: 8. CDR1 LGHNA and CDR2 YSLEER come from the germline V gene. The length of the CDR3 is 15 residues. The CDR3 region has the DNA TGCGCCAGCAGCCAAGAGGGACAGGTAGCTAGGGGCTACACCTTC. It specifies CASSQEGQVARGYTF.

The V call is TRBV2, the J call TRBJ2-5; 9 nucleotides line up with TRBD1. This CDR3 is built from 15 residues. V trimming: 7 bases; J trimming: 2 bases; junction bases outside the gene matches: 8. CDR1 and CDR2 from the germline V gene are SNHLY and FYNNEI. The CDR3 DNA follows: TGTGCCAGCAAGGCCGGGACAGGGATTCAAGAGACCCAGTACTTC. Residues: CASKAGTGIQETQYF. The complete variable domain, with remaining parts taken from reference TRBV2 and TRBJ2-5, reads EPEVTQTPSHQVTQMGQEVILRCVPISNHLYFYWYRQILGQKVEFLVSFYNNEISEKSEIFDDQFSVERPDGSNFTLKIRSTKLEDSAMYFCASKAGTGIQETQYFGPGTRLLVL.